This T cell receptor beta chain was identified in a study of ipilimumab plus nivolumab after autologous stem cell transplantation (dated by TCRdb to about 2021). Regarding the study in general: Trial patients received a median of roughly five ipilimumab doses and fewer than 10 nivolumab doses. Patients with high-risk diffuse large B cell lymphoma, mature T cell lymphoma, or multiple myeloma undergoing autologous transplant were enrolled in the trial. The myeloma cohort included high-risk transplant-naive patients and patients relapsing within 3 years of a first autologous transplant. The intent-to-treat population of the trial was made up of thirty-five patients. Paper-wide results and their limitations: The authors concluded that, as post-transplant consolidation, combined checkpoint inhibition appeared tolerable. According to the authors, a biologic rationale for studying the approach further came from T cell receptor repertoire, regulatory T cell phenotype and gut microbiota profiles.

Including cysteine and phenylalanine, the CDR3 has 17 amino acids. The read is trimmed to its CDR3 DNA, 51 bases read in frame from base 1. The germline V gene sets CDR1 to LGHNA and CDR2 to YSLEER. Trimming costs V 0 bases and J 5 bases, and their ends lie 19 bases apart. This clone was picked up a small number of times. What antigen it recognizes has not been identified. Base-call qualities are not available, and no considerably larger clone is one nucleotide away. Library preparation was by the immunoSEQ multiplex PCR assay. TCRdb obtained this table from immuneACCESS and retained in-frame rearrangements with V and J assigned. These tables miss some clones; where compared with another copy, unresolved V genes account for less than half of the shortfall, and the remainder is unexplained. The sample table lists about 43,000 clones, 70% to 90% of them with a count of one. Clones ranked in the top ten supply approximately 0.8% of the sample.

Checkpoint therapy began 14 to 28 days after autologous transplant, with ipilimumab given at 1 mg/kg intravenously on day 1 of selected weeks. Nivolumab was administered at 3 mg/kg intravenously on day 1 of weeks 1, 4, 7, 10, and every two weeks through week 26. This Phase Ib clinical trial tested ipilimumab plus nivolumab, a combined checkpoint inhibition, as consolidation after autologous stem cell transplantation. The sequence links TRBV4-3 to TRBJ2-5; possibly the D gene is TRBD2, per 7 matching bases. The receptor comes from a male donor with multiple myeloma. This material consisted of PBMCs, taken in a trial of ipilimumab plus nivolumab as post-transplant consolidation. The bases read TGCGCCAGCAGCCAAGACGTCGGGGGGCCCGCGGGGGAGACCCAGTACTTC. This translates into CASSQDVGGPAGETQYF.